The entry below describes one TCR beta chain. Its binding antigen is unknown. No base qualities exist here, and no much larger clone lies one base off it. The data originate from a study of T cells in tumors after PD-1 blockade (dated by TCRdb to between 2017 and 2020). Some background on the complete study: Patients were excluded if they had prior checkpoint blockade, use of systemic immunosuppressants, or recent radiotherapy or other anti-cancer therapy within 4 weeks. Pembrolizumab 200 mg every 3 weeks or cemiplimab 350 mg every 2 weeks was administered to patients. Some patients also continued taking vismodegib 150 mg daily during anti-PD-1 treatment. Peripheral blood samples averaged about 110,000 TCR templates (range roughly 24,000-260,000) and about 40,000 unique clonotypes. Paired single-cell RNA and TCR sequencing was performed on site-matched tumors from BCC or SCC patients before and after anti-PD-1 therapy. To compare blood and tumor clonotypes, bulk TCR sequencing was performed on about 11 peripheral blood samples from about five patients. RECIST version 1.1 was the standard used to evaluate clinical response.

CDR1 KGHSH and CDR2 LQKENI are derived from the germline V gene. Reading from cysteine to phenylalanine, the CDR3 counts 16 amino acids. Only the CDR3 region is kept as DNA, spanning 48 bases read in frame from base 1. Trimming removed 1 base from V and 6 bases from J, leaving 16 bases between the germline ends. The immunoSEQ platform was used to carry out deep TCRbeta sequencing. On the authors' methods: Only productive rearrangements were exported from the immunoSEQ Analyzer for downstream analysis. T cell phenotypes were assigned to bulk TCRbeta clonotypes by matching the clonotypes to single-cell RNA+TCR-seq clones with the same TCRbeta sequence. Clone enrichment in tumor was computed as tumor frequency divided by PBMC frequency from bulk TCR sequencing. GLIPH was used to sort TCRs into specificity groups, which are clusters of distinct TCRs that likely recognize common antigens through shared CDR3 motifs. TCRdb took over this immuneACCESS table, retaining in-frame rearrangements with V and J assigned. Such tables are incomplete; in checked studies, under half of the missing clones stem from an unresolved V gene, and the remainder is unexplained. From that table come the V and J calls and clone size; the DNA was used to work out D and trimming. This sample holds 20,000 to 25,000 clones; roughly 78% were observed only once. The top ten constitute 26% of the sample.

In the paper's terms, the time point label means: before anti-PD-1 therapy. Genomic DNA extracted from tumor biopsies or peripheral blood was used for bulk TCRbeta sequencing, with input ranging from roughly 616 ng to 6,004 ng. Every patient had histologically proven advanced or metastatic basal or squamous cell carcinoma and was a poor candidate for surgical resection. The basal cell carcinoma cohort was made up of approximately ten patients, and bulk tumor TCR sequencing was performed for seven or eight of these patients. What the authors observed across the whole study: Around 40% of tumor TCR clonotypes were found in blood, and some novel exhausted tumor clones appeared in pre-treatment blood, suggesting peripheral recruitment. Where the novel T cell clones came from was not determined, and possible sources could include lymphoid organs or rare unexpanded clones inside the tumor or in the tumor periphery.

The receptor's source is a human donor with basal cell carcinoma. Recombination joined TRBV18 with TRBJ1-5, with TRBD1 perhaps the D gene, on 5 matching bases. The source was PBMCs, collected before anti-PD-1 treatment. Here the CDR3 is given as CASSPRGSGTGQPQHF. The DNA reads TGTGCCAGCTCACCACGTGGCTCGGGGACGGGTCAGCCCCAGCATTTT.